Detailed here is one T cell receptor (beta chain). The CDR3 runs 15 residues. In germline, CDR1 is SQVTM, CDR2 ANQGSEA. Trimming at V came to 4 bases and at J to 5 bases, leaving 9 bases not matched to a gene. This sample stems from a study of patients and donors after allogeneic stem cell transplantation. TCRdb used MiXCR to reprocess the RT-PCR reads, holding one entry per CDR3 protein. The sample consists of about 160,000 distinct CDR3 sequences, about a quarter of them appearing once. The sample comprised blood, either unsorted or a sorted T cell fraction (not recorded which). The V and J genes are TRBV29-1 and TRBJ2-5; 11 bases are a match to TRBD2. This receptor was obtained from a human donor who was either an allogeneic HSCT recipient or a stem cell or donor lymphocyte infusion donor (not recorded which). It is not recorded whose cells these are; they may come from a transplant donor. CDR3 coding DNA: TGCAGCGTTGCGCCGGCTAGCGGGAGGATGGAGACCCAGTACTTC. This codes for CSVAPASGRMETQYF. The complete variable domain, with remaining parts taken from reference TRBV29-1 and TRBJ2-5, reads SAVISQKPSRDICQRGTSLTIQCQVDSQVTMMFWYRQQPGQSLTLIATANQGSEATYESGFVIDKFPISRPNLTFSTLTVSNMSPEDSSIYLCSVAPASGRMETQYFGPGTRLLVL.